This TCR beta chain was retrieved from a study of cytomegalovirus exposure and HLA in healthy donors. Study summary: Earlier results showed some 120 million unique TCR beta sequences derived from some 190 million T cells. General study points: The study labeled fewer than 200 TCR beta chains cytomegalovirus-associated. Analyzed later, most CMV-associated TCR beta chains appeared HLA-restricted.

On this clone: The target antigen is unknown.

Unrecorded immune exposure was likely among donors, who were nominally healthy when sampled. The CDR3 runs to 16 residues. CDR1 ENHRY and CDR2 SYGVKD come from the germline V gene. Trimming removed 8 bases from V and 0 bases from J; junction bases left unmatched: 7. 60 Vbeta and 13 Jbeta primers were used in PCR. Clones were sequenced by immunoSEQ multiplex PCR, and TCRdb holds only the in-frame ones, with some missing. The sample includes fewer than 250,000 clones, under 85% of them seen just once. The sequenced material came from PBMCs. This TCR was sampled from a woman between 45 and 65 years old in good health and CMV-seropositive. V is TRBV10-3 and J is TRBJ2-3; 11 bases align to TRBD1. CDR3 loop: CAISGQGVFSTDTQYF. The DNA for the CDR3 is TGTGCCATCTCGGGACAGGGGGTCTTTAGCACAGATACGCAGTATTTT.